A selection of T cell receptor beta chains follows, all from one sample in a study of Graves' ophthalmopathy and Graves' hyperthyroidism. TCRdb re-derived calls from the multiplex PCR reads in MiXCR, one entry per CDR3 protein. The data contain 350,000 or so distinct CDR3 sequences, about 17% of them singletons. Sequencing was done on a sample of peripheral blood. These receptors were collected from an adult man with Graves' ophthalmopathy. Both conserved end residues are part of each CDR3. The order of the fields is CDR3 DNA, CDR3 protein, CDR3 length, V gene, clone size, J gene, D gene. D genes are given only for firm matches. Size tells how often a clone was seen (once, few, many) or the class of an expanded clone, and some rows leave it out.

TGTGCCAGCAGCTTCGCCTCGGGAAATGAGCAGTTCTTC	CASSFASGNEQFF	13	TRBV11-2	many	TRBJ2-1	NA
TGCAGCGTTGGGGGTAGCGCCCATTCCTACGAGCAGTACTTC	CSVGGSAHSYEQYF	14	TRBV29-1	many	TRBJ2-7	NA
TGTGCCAGCAGTTTCCAGGGGGCAGGTCAGCCCCAGCATTTT	CASSFQGAGQPQHF	14	TRBV28	many	TRBJ1-5	TRBD1
TGTGCCAGCACAAAGGTGGGGGGCACTGAAGCTTTCTTT	CASTKVGGTEAFF	13	TRBV7-3	NA	TRBJ1-1	NA
TGCAGTGCCAGGGGAGTGGAGGGGCATGGAGAGACCCAGTACTTC	CSARGVEGHGETQYF	15	TRBV20-1	many	TRBJ2-5	NA
TGTGCCAGCAGCCCCCTGAGAGTCACTGAAGCTTTCTTT	CASSPLRVTEAFF	13	TRBV6-1	many	TRBJ1-1	NA
TGTGCCAGCACGGCAAACCATTGGGGACAGACGGCCCGGAACACTGAAGCTTTCTTT	CASTANHWGQTARNTEAFF	19	TRBV28	many	TRBJ1-1	TRBD1
TGTGCCAGCAGCCAGCTATTTTCAGGGGGCGTCACTGAAGCTTTCTTT	CASSQLFSGGVTEAFF	16	TRBV3-1	many	TRBJ1-1	TRBD1
TGTGCCAGCAGTTCCACCAGGGAGTCACCCCTCCACTTT	CASSSTRESPLHF	13	TRBV6-2/TRBV6-3	many	TRBJ1-6	NA
TGCAGTGCTATGCGGGGGGTGGAGACCCAGTACTTC	CSAMRGVETQYF	12	TRBV20-1	many	TRBJ2-5	TRBD2
TGTGCCAGCAGTGGGTATCGGCTAGGGTACGAGCAGTACTTC	CASSGYRLGYEQYF	14	TRBV6-1	many	TRBJ2-7	NA
TGTGCCAGCAGCCAAGATTCGGGGGGTGACGGCTACGAGCAGTACTTC	CASSQDSGGDGYEQYF	16	TRBV4-2	many	TRBJ2-7	TRBD2
TGCAGCGGGGGACAACCGAACACTGAAGCTTTCTTT	CSGGQPNTEAFF	12	TRBV29-1	many	TRBJ1-1	NA
TGTGCCAGCAGCTTAGGTCTGGGATCCGGAAACACCATATATTTT	CASSLGLGSGNTIYF	15	TRBV11-2	NA	TRBJ1-3	NA
TGTGCCAGCAGTTCATCGGACGGAAGCTATGGCTACACCTTC	CASSSSDGSYGYTF	14	TRBV28	many	TRBJ1-2	NA
TGTGCCAGTAGTATACTCCGACCGGCGAGCGAGCCCCAGCATTTT	CASSILRPASEPQHF	15	TRBV19	many	TRBJ1-5	NA
TGCGCCAGCAGCTTCGGACTAGGGGGTTTCTCTGGGGCCAACGTCCTGACTTTC	CASSFGLGGFSGANVLTF	18	TRBV5-1	many	TRBJ2-6	NA
TGTGCCAGCAGTTTGTCAACTAGCGGGAGGAGATACGAGCAGTACTTC	CASSLSTSGRRYEQYF	16	TRBV12-3/TRBV12-4	many	TRBJ2-7	TRBD2
TGCAGCGTTGGTCAGGGGCGCCTCTATGGCTACACCTTC	CSVGQGRLYGYTF	13	TRBV29-1	many	TRBJ1-2	NA
TGCAGTGCTAGCACTGGACAAATTAATCAGCCCCAGCATTTT	CSASTGQINQPQHF	14	TRBV20-1	many	TRBJ1-5	NA
TGCGCCAGCAGCGCTAATACCGGACTAGCGGGAGGGGCCGAGCAGTACTTC	CASSANTGLAGGAEQYF	17	TRBV5-1	many	TRBJ2-7	TRBD2
TGTGCCAGCAGCTTACGACAGGGCGGGGAGCTGTTTTTT	CASSLRQGGELFF	13	TRBV7-8	many	TRBJ2-2	TRBD1
TGCAGTGTCTCGGACGGGTGGAGGAATCAGCCCCAGCATTTT	CSVSDGWRNQPQHF	14	TRBV20-1	many	TRBJ1-5	NA
TGCAGTGCTCGCCCTCACCAGGCCTTGGGAAACACCATATATTTT	CSARPHQALGNTIYF	15	TRBV20-1	many	TRBJ1-3	NA
TGCAGCGTTTGTTGGGGGACAGGGCGAACTGAAGCTTTCTTT	CSVCWGTGRTEAFF	14	TRBV29-1	NA	TRBJ1-1	TRBD1
TGTGCCAGCAGCCAAGATCCCGGGACTAGATACGAGCAGTACTTC	CASSQDPGTRYEQYF	15	TRBV4-2	many	TRBJ2-7	TRBD2
TGCAGCGCTCTGACGGTCTACGAGCAGTACTTC	CSALTVYEQYF	11	TRBV29-1	many	TRBJ2-7	NA
TGTGCCAGCAGCACAAGGACAGGGTACACCGGGGAGCTGTTTTTT	CASSTRTGYTGELFF	15	TRBV28	once	TRBJ2-2	TRBD1
TGTGCCAGTAGACCGACTAGCGGGAGTCCCAGGGAGACCCAGTACTTC	CASRPTSGSPRETQYF	16	TRBV19	many	TRBJ2-5	TRBD2
TGTGCCAGCAGTTCCTGGGGACAGACAGAAAACACCGGGGAGCTGTTTTTT	CASSSWGQTENTGELFF	17	TRBV28	NA	TRBJ2-2	TRBD1
TGTGCCAGCAGCTTCGGGACAGGGGATTGGACCCAGTACTTC	CASSFGTGDWTQYF	14	TRBV9	many	TRBJ2-5	TRBD1
TGTGCCAGCAGTGTGCGGCAGGGACGGCACGAGCAGTACTTC	CASSVRQGRHEQYF	14	TRBV2	many	TRBJ2-7	NA
TGTGCCAGCAGTGGAGACCCAGGGGGTAGTCAGCCCCAGCATTTT	CASSGDPGGSQPQHF	15	TRBV2	many	TRBJ1-5	TRBD1
TGTGCCAGTAGTTGGGGACGATCGGAGACCCAGTACTTC	CASSWGRSETQYF	13	TRBV19	many	TRBJ2-5	NA
TGTGCCAGCAGTGAAGAACAGGGGGGCTACGAGCAGTACTTC	CASSEEQGGYEQYF	14	TRBV2	many	TRBJ2-7	TRBD1
TGCGCCAGCAGCTTGTTCACTGGAGACACTGAAGCTTTCTTT	CASSLFTGDTEAFF	14	TRBV5-1	many	TRBJ1-1	NA